This TCR beta chain was captured by sequencing in a study of T cell responses to AZD1222 COVID-19 vaccine. Data came from immunoSEQ multiplex PCR; TCRdb stores just in-frame clones and leaves some out. This table holds over 150,000 clones, approximately 94% found once. Trimming removed 7 bases at V and 0 bases at J, with 7 bases between. This CDR3 has 13 amino acids. Analysis merged second doses at about 4 or about 12 weeks. The chain couples TRBV12-3 or TRBV12-4 to TRBJ1-5; D uncertain. This material consisted of peripheral blood, taken 28 days after the second AZD1222 dose. The receptor comes from an adult who received the AZD1222 COVID-19 vaccine. CDR3 region: CASTLDSNQPQHF. The CDR3 bases are TGTGCCAGCACCCTGGATAGCAATCAGCCCCAGCATTTT.